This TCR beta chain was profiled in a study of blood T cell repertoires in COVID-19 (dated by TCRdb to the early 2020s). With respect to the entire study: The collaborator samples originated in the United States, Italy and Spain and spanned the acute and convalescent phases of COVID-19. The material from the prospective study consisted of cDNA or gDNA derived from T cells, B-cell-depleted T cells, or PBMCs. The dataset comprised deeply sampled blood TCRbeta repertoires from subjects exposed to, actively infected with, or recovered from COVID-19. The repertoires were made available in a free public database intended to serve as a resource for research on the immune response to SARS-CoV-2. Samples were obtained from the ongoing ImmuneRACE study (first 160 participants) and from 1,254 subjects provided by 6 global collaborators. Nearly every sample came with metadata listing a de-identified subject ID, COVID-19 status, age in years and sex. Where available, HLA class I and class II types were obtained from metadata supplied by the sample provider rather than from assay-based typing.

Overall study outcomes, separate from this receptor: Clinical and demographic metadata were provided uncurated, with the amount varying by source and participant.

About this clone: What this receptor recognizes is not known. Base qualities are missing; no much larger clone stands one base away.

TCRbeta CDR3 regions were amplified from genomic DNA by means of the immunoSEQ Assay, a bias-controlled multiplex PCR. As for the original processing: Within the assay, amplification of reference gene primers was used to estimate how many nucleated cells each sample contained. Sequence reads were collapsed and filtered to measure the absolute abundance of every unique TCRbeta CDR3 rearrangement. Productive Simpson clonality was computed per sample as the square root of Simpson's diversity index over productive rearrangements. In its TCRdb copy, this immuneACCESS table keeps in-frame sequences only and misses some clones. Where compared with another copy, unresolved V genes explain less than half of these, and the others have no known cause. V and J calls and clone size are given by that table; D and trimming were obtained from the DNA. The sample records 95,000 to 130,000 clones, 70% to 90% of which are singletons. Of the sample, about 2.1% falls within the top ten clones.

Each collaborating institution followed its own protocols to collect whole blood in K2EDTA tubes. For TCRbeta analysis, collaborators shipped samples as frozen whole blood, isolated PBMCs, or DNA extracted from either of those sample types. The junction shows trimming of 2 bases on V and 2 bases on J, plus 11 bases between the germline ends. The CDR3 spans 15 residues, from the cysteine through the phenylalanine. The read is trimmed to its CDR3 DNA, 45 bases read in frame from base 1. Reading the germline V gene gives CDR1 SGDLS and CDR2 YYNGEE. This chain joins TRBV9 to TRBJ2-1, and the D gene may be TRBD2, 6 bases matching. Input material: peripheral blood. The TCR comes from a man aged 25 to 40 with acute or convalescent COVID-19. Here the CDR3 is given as CASSVGSGAYNEQFF. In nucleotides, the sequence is TGTGCCAGCAGCGTCGGTAGCGGCGCCTACAATGAGCAGTTCTTC.